A selection of T cell receptor beta chains follows, all from one sample in a study of T cells after yellow fever vaccination. TCRdb itself ran the 5' RACE reads through MiXCR, one entry per CDR3 protein. The sample records about 550,000 distinct CDR3 sequences, over 15% being singletons. Sequencing used PBMCs, obtained 15 days after the yellow fever booster vaccination. These receptors all stem from a young man who received the YFV17D yellow fever vaccine. The CDR3 runs from the conserved cysteine through the conserved F or W. Each record gives: D gene, clone size, V gene, J gene, CDR3 protein, CDR3 DNA. The D gene is left open where the match is weak. Clone size is given for some rows only: seen once, a few or many times, or a class if the clone is expanded.

d_gene: NA
abundance: few
v_gene: TRBV12-3/TRBV12-4
j_gene: TRBJ2-2
CDR3aa: CASSLGVMRELFF
CDR3nt: TGTGCCAGCAGTTTAGGGGTTATGAGGGAGCTGTTTTTT

d_gene: NA
abundance: NA
v_gene: TRBV28
j_gene: TRBJ1-4
CDR3aa: CATIQGIGEKLFF
CDR3nt: TGTGCCACCATCCAGGGGATCGGGGAAAAACTGTTTTTT

d_gene: NA
abundance: few
v_gene: TRBV24-1
j_gene: TRBJ2-7
CDR3aa: CATSDMGEQYF
CDR3nt: TGTGCCACCAGTGATATGGGCGAGCAGTACTTC

d_gene: NA
abundance: few
v_gene: TRBV12-3/TRBV12-4
j_gene: TRBJ2-7
CDR3aa: CASSSSPAEQYF
CDR3nt: TGTGCCAGCAGCTCCAGTCCCGCCGAGCAGTACTTC

d_gene: NA
abundance: few
v_gene: TRBV5-1
j_gene: TRBJ2-1
CDR3aa: CASSPSGENYNEQFF
CDR3nt: TGCGCCAGCAGCCCGTCTGGAGAGAACTACAATGAGCAGTTCTTC

d_gene: NA
abundance: NA
v_gene: TRBV9
j_gene: TRBJ2-5
CDR3aa: CASSVASKGETQYF
CDR3nt: TGTGCCAGCAGCGTAGCTTCTAAGGGGGAGACCCAGTACTTC

d_gene: TRBD1
abundance: NA
v_gene: TRBV11-2
j_gene: TRBJ1-6
CDR3aa: CASSLDVPGGKAVSPLHF
CDR3nt: TGTGCCAGCAGCTTAGACGTCCCAGGGGGAAAAGCGGTTTCACCCCTCCACTTT

d_gene: TRBD2
abundance: NA
v_gene: TRBV20-1
j_gene: TRBJ2-3
CDR3aa: CSGVAGRPDTQYF
CDR3nt: TGCAGTGGGGTAGCGGGACGTCCAGATACGCAGTATTTT

d_gene: NA
abundance: NA
v_gene: TRBV20-1
j_gene: TRBJ2-5
CDR3aa: CSAQGQLGSGETQYF
CDR3nt: TGCAGTGCTCAAGGACAGCTAGGGAGTGGAGAGACCCAGTACTTC

d_gene: NA
abundance: NA
v_gene: TRBV11-2
j_gene: TRBJ2-1
CDR3aa: CASSDRRGVYEQFF
CDR3nt: TGTGCCAGCAGCGATAGGAGAGGAGTGTATGAGCAGTTCTTC

d_gene: NA
abundance: NA
v_gene: TRBV27
j_gene: TRBJ2-7
CDR3aa: CASSTLGGLGYEQYF
CDR3nt: TGTGCCAGCAGTACCTTAGGCGGGCTAGGCTACGAGCAGTACTTC

d_gene: NA
abundance: NA
v_gene: TRBV5-6
j_gene: TRBJ2-5
CDR3aa: CASSRWDSGETQYF
CDR3nt: TGTGCCAGCAGCCGCTGGGACAGCGGGGAGACCCAGTACTTC

d_gene: NA
abundance: few
v_gene: TRBV29-1
j_gene: TRBJ2-7
CDR3aa: CSVGVRGMIYEQYF
CDR3nt: TGCAGCGTTGGGGTCCGCGGGATGATATACGAGCAGTACTTC

d_gene: TRBD1
abundance: few
v_gene: TRBV7-2
j_gene: TRBJ1-5
CDR3aa: CASSGGQPHQGPQHF
CDR3nt: TGTGCCAGCAGCGGGGGACAGCCCCATCAGGGGCCCCAGCATTTT

d_gene: NA
abundance: NA
v_gene: TRBV20-1
j_gene: TRBJ2-1
CDR3aa: CSGGTSRYIEQFF
CDR3nt: TGCAGTGGAGGGACGTCACGATACATAGAGCAGTTCTTC

d_gene: NA
abundance: NA
v_gene: TRBV7-2
j_gene: TRBJ2-7
CDR3aa: CASSFKAGLYEQYF
CDR3nt: TGTGCCAGCAGCTTTAAGGCGGGACTCTACGAGCAGTACTTC

d_gene: NA
abundance: few
v_gene: TRBV28
j_gene: TRBJ2-7
CDR3aa: CASSYDRYEQYF
CDR3nt: TGTGCCAGCAGTTACGACCGCTACGAGCAGTACTTC

d_gene: NA
abundance: NA
v_gene: TRBV27
j_gene: TRBJ2-7
CDR3aa: CASSLDGNVYEQYF
CDR3nt: TGTGCCAGCAGTTTGGACGGAAACGTCTACGAGCAGTACTTC

d_gene: NA
abundance: few
v_gene: TRBV20-1
j_gene: TRBJ2-3
CDR3aa: CSARDRRQAWTDTQYF
CDR3nt: TGCAGTGCTAGAGATCGCAGGCAGGCTTGGACAGATACGCAGTATTTT

d_gene: TRBD2
abundance: NA
v_gene: TRBV5-4
j_gene: TRBJ2-3
CDR3aa: CASSHRLAGDATQYF
CDR3nt: TGTGCCAGCAGTCATAGACTAGCGGGAGACGCTACGCAGTATTTT

d_gene: NA
abundance: many
v_gene: TRBV7-2
j_gene: TRBJ2-2
CDR3aa: CASSLSGLTGELFF
CDR3nt: TGTGCCAGCAGCTTAAGCGGCCTCACCGGGGAGCTGTTTTTT

d_gene: NA
abundance: NA
v_gene: TRBV28
j_gene: TRBJ2-3
CDR3aa: CASNLGLITDTQYF
CDR3nt: TGTGCCAGCAACCTCGGGCTTATTACAGATACGCAGTATTTT

d_gene: TRBD2
abundance: NA
v_gene: TRBV7-3
j_gene: TRBJ2-1
CDR3aa: CASSLQGGGRAHEQFF
CDR3nt: TGTGCCAGCAGCCTCCAGGGGGGCGGGAGGGCTCATGAGCAGTTCTTC

d_gene: NA
abundance: few
v_gene: TRBV15
j_gene: TRBJ1-5
CDR3aa: CATSRDLRQGGQPQHF
CDR3nt: TGTGCCACCAGCAGAGATCTCAGGCAGGGAGGACAGCCCCAGCATTTT

d_gene: NA
abundance: NA
v_gene: TRBV29-1
j_gene: TRBJ2-5
CDR3aa: CSVRTWYQETQYF
CDR3nt: TGCAGCGTTAGAACTTGGTACCAAGAGACCCAGTACTTC

d_gene: NA
abundance: NA
v_gene: TRBV3-1
j_gene: TRBJ1-1
CDR3aa: CASSQDPGAEAFF
CDR3nt: TGTGCCAGCAGCCAAGACCCAGGGGCTGAAGCTTTCTTT

d_gene: NA
abundance: NA
v_gene: TRBV6-4
j_gene: TRBJ2-1
CDR3aa: CASSVSGLSNEQFF
CDR3nt: TGTGCCAGCAGTGTATCAGGGTTAAGCAATGAGCAGTTCTTC

d_gene: TRBD1
abundance: few
v_gene: TRBV29-1
j_gene: TRBJ2-7
CDR3aa: CSVTGNQVYEQYF
CDR3nt: TGCAGCGTGACAGGGAATCAAGTCTACGAGCAGTACTTC

d_gene: NA
abundance: NA
v_gene: TRBV7-3
j_gene: TRBJ2-1
CDR3aa: CASSFSGPVGVLSYNEQFF
CDR3nt: TGTGCCAGCAGCTTTTCCGGTCCGGTGGGGGTTTTAAGTTACAATGAGCAGTTCTTC

d_gene: NA
abundance: few
v_gene: TRBV6-2/TRBV6-3
j_gene: TRBJ2-7
CDR3aa: CASTRAYEQYF
CDR3nt: TGTGCCAGCACCAGGGCCTACGAGCAGTACTTC

d_gene: NA
abundance: NA
v_gene: TRBV6-2/TRBV6-3
j_gene: TRBJ1-5
CDR3aa: CASSYPRGSNQPQHF
CDR3nt: TGTGCCAGCAGTTACCCACGAGGGAGCAATCAGCCCCAGCATTTT

d_gene: TRBD2
abundance: NA
v_gene: TRBV27
j_gene: TRBJ2-3
CDR3aa: CASNTAETSGDTQYF
CDR3nt: TGTGCCAGCAACACGGCGGAGACTAGCGGAGATACGCAGTATTTT

d_gene: NA
abundance: NA
v_gene: TRBV5-1
j_gene: TRBJ2-1
CDR3aa: CASSLDWNTYNEQFF
CDR3nt: TGCGCCAGCAGCTTGGACTGGAACACCTACAATGAGCAGTTCTTC

d_gene: NA
abundance: NA
v_gene: TRBV29-1
j_gene: TRBJ2-6
CDR3aa: CSAAQGRVNGANVLTF
CDR3nt: TGCAGCGCCGCACAAGGCAGGGTAAATGGGGCCAACGTCCTGACTTTC

d_gene: NA
abundance: NA
v_gene: TRBV7-2
j_gene: TRBJ1-1
CDR3aa: CASSLVGLTNTEAFF
CDR3nt: TGTGCCAGCAGCTTAGTCGGTCTCACGAACACTGAAGCTTTCTTT

d_gene: NA
abundance: NA
v_gene: TRBV6-2/TRBV6-3
j_gene: TRBJ2-7
CDR3aa: CASSYSSRSGAAEQYF
CDR3nt: TGTGCCAGCAGTTACTCGAGTAGATCGGGAGCCGCCGAGCAGTACTTC

d_gene: NA
abundance: few
v_gene: TRBV30
j_gene: TRBJ2-3
CDR3aa: CAWSQGTDTQYF
CDR3nt: TGTGCCTGGAGTCAGGGGACAGATACGCAGTATTTT

d_gene: NA
abundance: NA
v_gene: TRBV28
j_gene: TRBJ2-1
CDR3aa: CASSLWAGARFF
CDR3nt: TGTGCCAGCAGTTTATGGGCGGGGGCACGATTCTTC

d_gene: NA
abundance: few
v_gene: TRBV6-6
j_gene: TRBJ2-7
CDR3aa: CASRRALAYEQYF
CDR3nt: TGTGCCAGCCGTCGGGCCCTAGCCTACGAGCAGTACTTC

d_gene: NA
abundance: NA
v_gene: TRBV20-1
j_gene: TRBJ2-5
CDR3aa: CSAETWEAGINQETQYF
CDR3nt: TGCAGTGCCGAAACGTGGGAAGCTGGGATTAACCAAGAGACCCAGTACTTC

d_gene: NA
abundance: NA
v_gene: TRBV18
j_gene: TRBJ2-7
CDR3aa: CASSPGDKFYEQYF
CDR3nt: TGTGCCAGCTCACCGGGGGACAAATTCTACGAGCAGTACTTC

d_gene: NA
abundance: many
v_gene: TRBV20-1
j_gene: TRBJ2-1
CDR3aa: CSASTLASFNEQFF
CDR3nt: TGCAGTGCTTCCACCCTAGCGTCCTTCAATGAGCAGTTCTTC

d_gene: NA
abundance: NA
v_gene: TRBV9
j_gene: TRBJ2-6
CDR3aa: CASSVGHSGANVLTF
CDR3nt: TGTGCCAGCAGCGTAGGGCATTCTGGGGCCAACGTCCTGACTTTC

d_gene: NA
abundance: NA
v_gene: TRBV12-3/TRBV12-4
j_gene: TRBJ1-5
CDR3aa: CASSLLLGFSENQPQHF
CDR3nt: TGTGCCAGCAGTTTACTTTTGGGGTTTTCGGAGAATCAGCCCCAGCATTTT

d_gene: NA
abundance: NA
v_gene: TRBV4-2
j_gene: TRBJ2-6
CDR3aa: CASSQEGGTAGFLTF
CDR3nt: TGTGCCAGCAGCCAAGAAGGAGGGACGGCTGGTTTCCTGACTTTC

d_gene: TRBD1
abundance: NA
v_gene: TRBV14
j_gene: TRBJ2-7
CDR3aa: CASCRDRGAEQYF
CDR3nt: TGTGCCAGCTGCCGGGACAGGGGGGCCGAGCAGTACTTC

d_gene: NA
abundance: few
v_gene: TRBV29-1
j_gene: TRBJ2-4
CDR3aa: CSVMDRAKNIQYF
CDR3nt: TGCAGCGTCATGGACAGAGCCAAAAACATTCAGTACTTC

d_gene: TRBD1
abundance: NA
v_gene: TRBV7-7
j_gene: TRBJ2-5
CDR3aa: CASSFHMIGTVRQETQYF
CDR3nt: TGTGCTAGCAGCTTCCATATGATAGGGACAGTTCGACAAGAGACCCAGTACTTC

d_gene: TRBD2
abundance: few
v_gene: TRBV20-1
j_gene: TRBJ2-1
CDR3aa: CSASGLAGLGHYNEQFF
CDR3nt: TGCAGTGCCAGTGGACTAGCGGGGCTAGGGCACTACAATGAGCAGTTCTTC

d_gene: TRBD2
abundance: NA
v_gene: TRBV20-1
j_gene: TRBJ2-7
CDR3aa: CSARVAGGVNEQYF
CDR3nt: TGCAGTGCTAGAGTAGCGGGAGGGGTAAACGAGCAGTACTTC

d_gene: NA
abundance: NA
v_gene: TRBV20-1
j_gene: TRBJ2-5
CDR3aa: CSSVGGAKETQYF
CDR3nt: TGCAGTTCGGTAGGGGGGGCGAAAGAGACCCAGTACTTC